These T cell receptor beta chains were read from a single sample in a study of blood T cell repertoires in COVID-19. Using immunoSEQ multiplex PCR, the repertoire was profiled, and TCRdb retains in-frame clones only, with some absent. The sample shows around 74,000 clones, around nine tenths of them seen only once. The sample was peripheral blood. These TCRs come from a man aged 50 or older with active COVID-19. Both conserved end residues are part of each CDR3. The D gene is left open where the match is weak. The size field is filled for only some rows; it gives once, few, many or a size class.

>TRBJ2-5|TRBD1|TRBV5-1|NA
TGCGCCAGCAGCTTCGGACAGGGTCGGGGTGAGACCCAGTACTTC
CASSFGQGRGETQYF
>TRBJ1-6|NA|TRBV11-3|NA
TGTGCCAGCAGCCCCAGGGGTAATTCACCCCTCCACTTT
CASSPRGNSPLHF
>TRBJ1-3|NA|TRBV21-1|NA
TGTGCCAGCAGCAAAGAGCGGGGGCCCATCTCTGGAAACACCATATATTTT
CASSKERGPISGNTIYF
>TRBJ1-4|NA|TRBV15|NA
TGTGCCACCAGCAGAGATAGGGGAACTAATGAAAAACTGTTTTTT
CATSRDRGTNEKLFF
>TRBJ2-7|TRBD2|TRBV28|NA
TGTGCCAGCAGTCCGCTCGGGGCAGGGAGGGACTTTCGCTACGAGCAGTACTTC
CASSPLGAGRDFRYEQYF
>TRBJ1-1|NA|TRBV6-1|NA
TGTGCCAGCAGTGAGGATCTAGGGAACACTGAAGCTTTCTTT
CASSEDLGNTEAFF
>TRBJ1-2|NA|TRBV12-3/TRBV12-4|NA
TGTGCCAGCAGTTTGAGCAGGGAAGGCTACACCTTC
CASSLSREGYTF
>TRBJ1-1|NA|TRBV28|NA
TGTGCCAGCATCAAGGCAGGCTTAACTGAAGCTTTCTTT
CASIKAGLTEAFF
>TRBJ1-2|NA|TRBV6-5|once
TGTGCCAGCACGCCAACAGTCTTTAATGGCTACACCTTC
CASTPTVFNGYTF
>TRBJ2-5|NA|TRBV5-1|NA
TGCGCCAGCAGCTTAGGGGGACGCTACCAAGAGACCCAGTACTTC
CASSLGGRYQETQYF
>TRBJ2-3|NA|TRBV5-1|NA
TGCGCCAGCAGCTTGGGAGGGAGGAGCACAGATACGCAGTATTTT
CASSLGGRSTDTQYF
>TRBJ1-6|TRBD1|TRBV19|NA
TGTGCCAGTACCATGAGTCCAGGGGGCTCACCCCTCCACTTT
CASTMSPGGSPLHF
>TRBJ2-2|NA|TRBV5-4|NA
TGTGCCAGCAGTTTAAACACCGGGGAGCTGTTTTTT
CASSLNTGELFF
>TRBJ2-7|TRBD2|TRBV27|NA
TGTGCCAGCAGAAAGATAGCGGGAGAAGCCGAGCAGTACTTC
CASRKIAGEAEQYF
>TRBJ1-4|TRBD1|TRBV5-5|NA
TGTGCCAGCAGCTGGGGAGACAGGGGTTATGAAAAACTGTTTTTT
CASSWGDRGYEKLFF
>TRBJ1-2|NA|TRBV5-8|NA
TGTGCCAGCAGCCCCGTCGGACAATTATCATATGGCTACACCTTC
CASSPVGQLSYGYTF
>TRBJ2-7|NA|TRBV15|NA
TGTGCCACCAGCAGAGATCTTACAAGTTCCTACGAGCAGTACTTC
CATSRDLTSSYEQYF
>TRBJ2-7|NA|TRBV4-2|NA
TGTGCCAGCAGCCAAGACGAGGGTACATCCAACGAGCAGTACTTC
CASSQDEGTSNEQYF
>TRBJ2-5|NA|TRBV5-6|NA
TGTGCCAGCACTTTCACTACCCGAGGTACCCAGTACTTC
CASTFTTRGTQYF
>TRBJ1-1|NA|TRBV7-2|NA
TGTGCCAGCAGCTTAGCGGGGGGTCCAAACACTGAAGCTTTCTTT
CASSLAGGPNTEAFF
>TRBJ2-7|TRBD1|TRBV4-1|NA
TGCGCCAGCAGCGAAGCGGGACAGGGAAAGCAGTACTTC
CASSEAGQGKQYF
>TRBJ2-1|NA|TRBV4-1|NA
TGCGCCAGCAGACTTACGGGGTCCTCCTACAATGAGCAGTTCTTC
CASRLTGSSYNEQFF
>TRBJ2-1|TRBD1|TRBV5-4|NA
TGTGCCAGCAGCTTGGTGGGGACAGGCTACAATGAGCAGTTCTTC
CASSLVGTGYNEQFF
>TRBJ1-1|NA|TRBV6-6|NA
TGTGCCAGCAGACGAACGGCGGAAATGAACACTGAAGCTTTCTTT
CASRRTAEMNTEAFF
>TRBJ1-2|NA|TRBV6-2/TRBV6-3|once
TGTGCCAGCAGTTACTCGAGCGGGGGCTACACCTTC
CASSYSSGGYTF
>TRBJ2-2|NA|TRBV7-7|NA
TGTGCTAGCAGCTCGACAGGGCGGGGTAACACCGGGGAGCTGTTTTTT
CASSSTGRGNTGELFF
>TRBJ2-1|NA|TRBV7-9|NA
TGTGCCATTATAGGGGCCAATGAGCAGTTCTTC
CAIIGANEQFF
>TRBJ2-3|NA|TRBV12-5|NA
TGTGCTAGTGGTTTGGTACTGAGAGGGCGCACAGATACGCAGTATTTT
CASGLVLRGRTDTQYF
>TRBJ2-2|TRBD2|TRBV4-1|NA
TGCGCCAGCAGCCAACGCGGCGGGAGACGGGGGGAGCTGTTTTTT
CASSQRGGRRGELFF
>TRBJ2-1|TRBD2|TRBV20-1|NA
TGCAGTGCTAGTGGGACTAGCGGAAATCGGAATGAGCAGTTCTTC
CSASGTSGNRNEQFF
>TRBJ1-3|NA|TRBV15|NA
TGTGCCACCAGCAGAGTTACGACAGGTGGAAACACCATATATTTT
CATSRVTTGGNTIYF
>TRBJ2-7|NA|TRBV18|NA
TGTGCCAGCTCACGAGTGCTTGGAGGGGACGAGCAGTACTTC
CASSRVLGGDEQYF
>TRBJ1-1|NA|TRBV2|NA
TGTGCCAGCCAACAGGTGAACACTGAAGCTTTCTTT
CASQQVNTEAFF
>TRBJ1-5|NA|TRBV18|NA
TGTGCCAGCTCACCGCAACGGGGGGGCAATCAGCCCCAGCATTTT
CASSPQRGGNQPQHF
>TRBJ1-5|TRBD1|TRBV6-5|NA
TGTGCCAGCAGCCAACAGACAGGGATGGTTCAGCCCCAGCATTTT
CASSQQTGMVQPQHF
>TRBJ1-2|NA|TRBV7-9|NA
TGTGCCAGCAGCTTAGTGAGTGTCGGGGGGTACTATGGCTACACCTTC
CASSLVSVGGYYGYTF
>TRBJ2-7|NA|TRBV28|NA
TGTGCCAGCAGTTACGGGACTCACCAAACCTACGAGCAGTACTTC
CASSYGTHQTYEQYF